These 22 T cell receptor beta chains were all obtained from the same sample, sequenced in a study of regulatory T cells in long-lasting Graves disease. Sequencing libraries for TCR beta were prepared with iRepertoire HTBI primers and Arm-PCR of CDR3 regions. TCRdb reanalysed the multiplex PCR reads using MiXCR and keeps one entry per CDR3 protein. The sample carries about 430,000 distinct CDR3 sequences, 21% recorded once. Time point specified: persistent/refractory GD, antithyroid drugs over 5 years with positive TRAb. From RNA extracted from PBMCs, the TCR library was made. Sequenced material: peripheral blood mononuclear cells (PBMCs), taken when the disease was refractory, from a patient treated with antithyroid drugs. The receptors were gathered from a female donor with Graves disease.

This clonotype appeared many times. V and J are TRBV30 and TRBJ1-2, with D unresolved. The CDR3 has 14 amino acids. The ends were cut back, 1 base at V and 1 base at J, with 10 bases in the middle. Germline lookup yields CDR1 GTSNPN and CDR2 SVGIG (reference sequence). This CDR3 reads CAWSGVAINYGYTF. DNA for the CDR3: TGTGCCTGGAGTGGGGTGGCTATTAACTATGGCTACACCTTC.

This chain uses TRBV2 with TRBJ2-1; 7 nucleotides line up with TRBD2. Germline V gives CDR1 SNHLY, CDR2 FYNNEI. This CDR3 region has 14 residues. V lost 4 bases, J lost 3 bases, and 3 bases stayed unmatched. The CDR3: CASSVRDYYNEQFF. CDR3 nucleotide sequence: TGTGCCAGCAGTGTCCGGGACTACTACAATGAGCAGTTCTTC.

This clonotype came up many times. As DNA, the CDR3 is TGTGCCAGCAGTAATCCGGGACAGGGCACCGGGGAGCTGTTTTTT. Translating gives CASSNPGQGTGELFF. This sequence joins TRBV28 and TRBJ2-2; TRBD1 aligns across 9 bases. Germline-derived CDR1 and CDR2 are MDHEN and SYDVKM. The V gene end was trimmed by 5 bases and the J gene end by 4 bases; junction bases not matched to a gene: 5. This CDR3 region has 15 residues.

To note about this clonotype: The junction departs from the called germline gene at one end, perhaps through a read error. The J gene is TRBJ1-4, the V gene TRBV15; 7 bases are a match to TRBD1. Germline V gene sequence: CDR1 LNHNV, CDR2 YYDKDF (reference sequence). The CDR3 loop spans 15 amino acids. In DNA form, the CDR3 reads TGTGCCACCAGCAGGAACAGGGGCACTAATGAAAAACTGCTTTTT. This sequence encodes CATSRNRGTNEKLLF.

This clonotype showed up many times. This chain links TRBV12-3 or TRBV12-4 with TRBJ1-1; TRBD1 matches 7 bases. The CDR3 is made up of 15 amino acids. J was trimmed by 5 bases and V by 3 bases; bases with no gene match: 9. DNA for the CDR3: TGTGCCAGCAGTTTGGAAGTACAGGGGTGGACTGAAGCTTTCTTT. Translated, it gives CASSLEVQGWTEAFF.

The table lists this clonotype with many counts. The V and J genes are TRBV6-1 and TRBJ2-7; 9 nucleotides agree with TRBD1. Trimming at V came to 5 bases and at J to 12 bases, leaving 5 bases not matched to a gene. The V gene's germline CDR1 is MNHNS and CDR2 SASEGT. This CDR3 region has 11 residues. CDR3 amino acids: CASSRGTGWYF. CDR3 coding DNA: TGTGCCAGCAGTCGAGGGACAGGGTGGTACTTC.

In this sample, this clonotype turned up many times. V gene TRBV2 combines with J gene TRBJ1-1, with no clear D. The ends were cut back, 6 bases at V and 1 base at J, with 9 bases in the middle. Germline CDR1 SNHLY, CDR2 FYNNEI. The CDR3 is 13 residues long. The CDR3 protein is CASRTDSNTEAFF. CDR3 nucleotide sequence: TGTGCCAGCAGAACCGACTCGAACACTGAAGCTTTCTTT.

This clonotype has more than one count but fewer than ten. CDR3 in amino acids: CASSTGTLYEQYF. CDR3 coding DNA: TGTGCCAGTAGCACCGGGACACTCTACGAGCAGTACTTC. The chain uses TRBV19 and TRBJ2-7, with TRBD1 as a possible D gene (6 bases). Germline loops: CDR1 LNHDA, CDR2 SQIVND (reference sequence). V was clipped by 6 bases and J by 3 bases, with 12 bases between them. There are 13 residues in the CDR3.

The chain joins TRBV15 to TRBJ1-3; D uncertain. This CDR3 contains 16 residues. Trimming took off 3 bases at V and 7 bases at J, with 19 bases between the two ends. Looked up from germline, CDR1 is LNHNV and CDR2 is YYDKDF (reference sequence). The DNA of the CDR3 is TGTGCCACCAGCAGGGAAGTCCAACTCAGCGGGAACACCATATATTTT. Its translation: CATSREVQLSGNTIYF.

The sample holds many counts of this clonotype. The chain is built from TRBV28 and TRBJ1-4; D is unresolved. The V end lost 6 bases, the J end lost 2 bases, and 10 bases lay between the germline ends. The CDR3 extends over 14 amino acids. Germline-derived CDR1 and CDR2 are MDHEN and SYDVKM. CDR3 in amino acids: CASRGGRTNEKLFF. CDR3 sequence (DNA): TGTGCCAGCAGGGGCGGGCGGACTAATGAAAAACTGTTTTTT.

This clonotype was observed many times. The gene calls are TRBV12-3 or TRBV12-4 and TRBJ2-2; 7 nucleotides agree with TRBD1. Trimming took 4 bases from V and 7 from J; bases not matched to a gene: 3. This CDR3 contains 13 residues. CDR3 region: CASSSGQFGELFF. CDR3 nucleotide sequence: TGTGCCAGCAGTTCGGGACAGTTCGGGGAGCTGTTTTTT.

This clonotype was seen ten or more times. The chain combines TRBV15 with TRBJ2-7, with TRBD2 matching 10 bases. V lost 1 base and J lost 7; bases outside the gene matches: 4. The V gene's germline CDR1 is LNHNV and CDR2 YYDKDF (reference sequence). The CDR3 contains 14 residues. The CDR3 region has the DNA TGTGCCACCAGCAGAGGGCTAGCGGGAGAGGAGCAGTACTTC. It translates to CATSRGLAGEEQYF.

This clonotype appeared a few times. This chain connects TRBV7-3 to TRBJ2-7; TRBD2 agrees at 8 bases. The CDR3 length is 15 residues. The V segment lost 3 bases and the J segment 1 base; nucleotides outside the gene matches: 5. Germline V gene data show CDR1 as SGHTA and CDR2 as FQGTGA. The CDR3 sequence: CASSFSGSGSYEQYF. DNA for the CDR3: TGTGCCAGCAGCTTCAGCGGGAGTGGTTCCTACGAGCAGTACTTC.

The gene calls are TRBV15 and TRBJ1-6; D ambiguous. The CDR3 is 14 amino acids. Germline CDR1 and CDR2: LNHNV and YYDKDF (reference sequence). The V end was cut by 4 bases, the J end by 4 bases, with 8 bases between. The chain's CDR3 is CATSKASYNSPLHF. CDR3 bases: TGTGCCACCAGCAAAGCCAGTTATAATTCACCCCTCCACTTT. Looking up the rest from reference TRBV15 and TRBJ1-6 gives the full variable domain: DAMVIQNPRYQVTQFGKPVTLSCSQTLNHNVMYWYQQKSSQAPKLLFHYYDKDFNNEADTPDNFQSRRPNTSFCFLDIRSPGLGDTAMYLCATSKASYNSPLHFGNGTRLTVT.

The sample holds many counts of this clonotype. V gene TRBV6-1 combines with J gene TRBJ2-5, with 7 bases lining up with TRBD1. The junction had 14 bases not matched to a gene; V was cut back by 8 bases and J by 5 bases. CDR1 MNHNS and CDR2 SASEGT come from the germline V gene. The CDR3 totals 15 residues. The CDR3 here is CASRLQGTPGETQYF. CDR3 coding DNA: TGTGCCAGCCGATTACAGGGGACACCTGGGGAGACCCAGTACTTC.

V usage is TRBV10-2 and J usage is TRBJ2-3; D gene ambiguous. Germline V gene lookup returns CDR1 WSHSY and CDR2 SAAADI. V shed 10 bases and J shed 2 bases, with 13 bases lying between them. The CDR3 loop spans 13 amino acids. The CDR3 DNA reads TGCGCCATCCTTGAGGCTTACACAGATACGCAGTATTTT. Residues: CAILEAYTDTQYF.

For this clonotype: Just one base apart from a much larger clone, this may be a read error. The gene calls are TRBV28 and TRBJ2-7; TRBD2 matches 9 bases. The CDR3 is made up of 15 amino acids. V was clipped by 5 bases and J by 0 bases; unmatched bases: 5. Germline lookup yields CDR1 MDHEN and CDR2 SYDVKM. The CDR3 DNA reads TGTGCCAGCAGTCTCGTAGCGGGGGCCTCCTACGAGCAGTACTTC. The encoded protein is CASSLVAGASYEQYF. Drawing the rest from reference TRBV28 and TRBJ2-7, the complete variable domain is DVKVTQSSRYLVKRTGEKVFLECVQDMDHENMFWYRQDPGLGLRLIYFSYDVKMKEKGDIPEGYSVSREKKERFSLILESASTNQTSMYLCASSLVAGASYEQYFGPGTRLTVT.

This clonotype was found many times. The CDR3 is CASSPNRVGGNTEAFF. The CDR3 coding sequence is TGTGCCAGCAGTCCGAACAGGGTAGGTGGGAACACTGAAGCTTTCTTT. This chain links TRBV25-1 with TRBJ1-1, with a tentative D call TRBD1 (6 bases). The CDR3 consists of 16 residues. V dropped 5 bases and J dropped 1 base, with 17 bases sitting between them. The germline gives CDR1 MGHDK, CDR2 SYGVNS.

This clonotype was observed many times. The V and J genes are TRBV28 and TRBJ1-1, with a tentative D call TRBD1 (6 bases). The V gene lost 6 bases and the J gene lost 5 bases, with 16 bases spanning the gap. CDR3 length equals 14 residues. Germline V gene lookup returns CDR1 MDHEN and CDR2 SYDVKM. The CDR3 is CASSQGGGRTEAFF. Written as DNA, the CDR3 is TGTGCCAGCAGCCAAGGGGGGGGAAGGACTGAAGCTTTCTTT. Full variable domain (remainder filled in from reference TRBV28 and TRBJ1-1): DVKVTQSSRYLVKRTGEKVFLECVQDMDHENMFWYRQDPGLGLRLIYFSYDVKMKEKGDIPEGYSVSREKKERFSLILESASTNQTSMYLCASSQGGGRTEAFFGQGTRLTVV.

This clonotype has ten or more counts. V gene TRBV12-3 or TRBV12-4 combines with J gene TRBJ1-2, with TRBD1 as a possible D gene (6 bases). The CDR3 totals 11 residues. V was shortened by 9 bases and J by 6 bases, with 11 bases between the two germline ends. For the CDR3, the DNA is TGTGCCAGTAAACAGGGAGATGGCTACACCTTC. Translating gives CASKQGDGYTF.

V and J are TRBV28 and TRBJ2-1, with 7 bases aligning to TRBD1. V lost 8 bases and J lost 7; bases outside the gene matches: 8. In germline, CDR1 is MDHEN, CDR2 SYDVKM. The CDR3 runs 13 residues. CDR3 sequence (DNA): TGTGCCAGCTACAGGGGCGCCAAAAATGAGCAGTTCTTC. This gives the protein CASYRGAKNEQFF.

This clonotype has at least ten counts. The V gene is TRBV6-2 or TRBV6-3, the J gene TRBJ2-7; perhaps TRBD2 as D (5 bases). There are 14 residues in the CDR3. The germline CDR1 and CDR2 sequences are MNHEY and SVGEGT. V was shortened by 8 bases and J by 2 bases, with 16 bases between the two germline ends. CDR3 loop: CASRSGNSPYEQYF. DNA of the CDR3: TGTGCCAGCCGCTCGGGAAATTCCCCCTACGAGCAGTACTTC.